The entry below gives a single TCR beta chain sequence along with its context. The protocol was immunoSEQ multiplex PCR, while the TCRdb copy is restricted to in-frame clones and leaves out a portion. The sample contains a few hundred thousand clones, over 75% of which appear only once. The record originates from a study of blood T cell repertoires in COVID-19. Overall study context: Sources were T cells, B-cell-depleted T cells, or PBMCs; the material itself was cDNA or gDNA.

Cohort assignment relied on participant-reported clinical history. The CDR3 runs 16 residues. The V end lost 1 base, the J end lost 0 bases, and 15 bases lay between the germline ends. Germline V lookup: CDR1 GTSNPN, CDR2 SVGIG (reference sequence). The V call is TRBV30, the J call TRBJ1-2; D is unclear. Sequenced input: PBMCs or T cells enriched from blood (not recorded which). The origin of this receptor is a woman younger than 45 who had recovered from COVID-19. The CDR3, as DNA: TGTGCCTGGAGTGGATTAGACGGGATTCCTAACTATGGCTACACCTTC. Its protein product is CAWSGLDGIPNYGYTF.